The present T cell receptor (beta chain) was sequenced within a study of lymphopenia after photon versus proton radiotherapy. Study-wide results and limits: Relative stability marked proton patients; photon patients lost diversity and naive cells. Only patients who died were analyzed for survival; proton advantage is unproven. Oligoclonal CD8+ Temra expansion after nadir drove photon patients' diversity drop. Larger post-nadir TCR diversity loss correlated inversely with survival in deceased patients.

This clone was picked up one time. As yet, its antigen is unknown. CDR3 length equals 17 residues. Trimming cost V 0 bases and J 2 bases, with 17 bases left between them. Germline V CDR1 and CDR2: MNHEY, SMNVEV (reference sequence). The table came from immunoSEQ multiplex PCR; TCRdb's copy has only in-frame clones and leaves some out. The table has about 70,000 clones, 87% seen once; the top ten hold more than 10%. The specimen comprised peripheral blood, sampled from a patient treated with proton-based radiotherapy. This chain uses TRBV27 with TRBJ2-7, with D possibly being TRBD1 (5 bases). This TCR came from a man older than 75 with esophageal cancer. The CDR3 is CASSLSVGVVATYEQYF. Here the CDR3 DNA reads TGTGCCAGCAGTTTATCGGTAGGGGTAGTCGCAACCTACGAGCAGTACTTC.